A selection of T cell receptor beta chains follows, all from one sample in a study of cytomegalovirus exposure and HLA in healthy donors. The data were produced by immunoSEQ multiplex PCR, yet TCRdb's version contains in-frame clones alone and is incomplete. The sample has fewer than 150,000 clones, around 70% seen once. The specimen sequenced was PBMCs. These receptors came from a woman aged 45 to 65 in good health and CMV-seropositive. Both conserved end residues are part of each CDR3. A D gene is named only where the DNA matches it firmly. Size is omitted from some rows. Given values are once, few, many or a class for expanded clones.

TRBJ2-4 - TRBV28 few TGTGCCAGCAGTCGCTCCCGGGGGAATGAAGGCGTTCAGTACTTC CASSRSRGNEGVQYF
TRBJ2-3 TRBD1 TRBV5-1 once TGCGCCAGCAGCTTGGTAGGGGGCGAAGATACGCAGTATTTT CASSLVGGEDTQYF
TRBJ2-2 TRBD1 TRBV11-3 few TGTGCCAGCAGCTCTCGGGACAGGGGTGACACCGGGGAGCTGTTTTTT CASSSRDRGDTGELFF
TRBJ2-1 TRBD2 TRBV7-6 few TGTGCCAGCAGCTTAGGCCTAGCGGCCTACAATGAGCAGTTCTTC CASSLGLAAYNEQFF
TRBJ2-7 TRBD2 TRBV7-2 few TGTGCCAGCAGCCCTACGAGCGGGAGGTCCCTACTTCGTGAGCAGTACTTC CASSPTSGRSLLREQYF
TRBJ1-1 TRBD1 TRBV7-9 few TGTGCCAGCAGCCCAGGACAGGGGGGAAACACTGAAGCTTTCTTT CASSPGQGGNTEAFF
TRBJ1-5 TRBD1 TRBV18 - TGTGCCAGCTCACCGACAGGGACTTATAGCAATCAGCCCCAGCATTTT CASSPTGTYSNQPQHF
TRBJ2-1 - TRBV6-5 - TGTGCCAGCAGTTACCGGCGGAGCTACAATGAGCAGTTCTTC CASSYRRSYNEQFF
TRBJ2-1 TRBD1 TRBV12-5 - TGTGCTAGTGGCAGGACAGGCGAACCCTACAATGAGCAGTTCTTC CASGRTGEPYNEQFF
TRBJ1-4 TRBD1 TRBV5-1 once TGCGCCAGCAGCACAGGGGGGAATAATGAAAAACTGTTTTTT CASSTGGNNEKLFF
TRBJ1-2 TRBD1 TRBV7-2 few TGTGCCAGCAGCTTAAGGGGACAGGGGGATGGCTACACCTTC CASSLRGQGDGYTF
TRBJ2-7 - TRBV11-1 - TGTGCCAGCAGCTTTGGCGACAGTCAGACCTACGAGCAGTACTTC CASSFGDSQTYEQYF
TRBJ1-1 - TRBV29-1 - TGCAGCGTTGGAGACAGATTGAACACTGAAGCTTTCTTT CSVGDRLNTEAFF
TRBJ2-5 - TRBV14 - TGTGCCAGCAGCCAAGGTGGCCGGGAGATCCAGTACTTC CASSQGGREIQYF
TRBJ2-7 TRBD1 TRBV27 - TGTGCCAGCAGTTCGAGAAGCCGGACAGGGGGCGAGCAGTACTTC CASSSRSRTGGEQYF
TRBJ1-6 - TRBV5-8 - TGTGCCAGCAGCGAATATCCCAGGAATTCACCCCTCCACTTT CASSEYPRNSPLHF
TRBJ2-1 - TRBV5-1 - TGCGCCAGCAGCTTTGCGGAGAATGAGCAGTTCTTC CASSFAENEQFF
TRBJ1-2 TRBD1 TRBV7-2 - TGTGCCAGCAGCTTAGGATGGGGACAGAGCTATGGCTACACCTTC CASSLGWGQSYGYTF
TRBJ1-1 TRBD1 TRBV7-2 - TGTGCCAGCAACCAGGGCCGGGGACAGACTTTGAACACTGAAGCTTTCTTT CASNQGRGQTLNTEAFF
TRBJ1-4 TRBD1 TRBV7-6 - TGTGCCAGCAGCTTGTCGACAGGGGGGATTAATGAAAAACTGTTTTTT CASSLSTGGINEKLFF
TRBJ2-3 - TRBV18 - TGTGCCAGCTCACCAGGGACAGGGACTAGGACAGATACGCAGTATTTT CASSPGTGTRTDTQYF
TRBJ2-7 TRBD1 TRBV4-2 - TGTGCCAGCAGCCCCACGGTACAGGGGGTATCCTACGAGCAGTACTTC CASSPTVQGVSYEQYF
TRBJ1-4 - TRBV25-1 - TGTGCCAGCAGTGAATTTCGGGGGGGTGAGGAAAAACTGTTTTTT CASSEFRGGEEKLFF
TRBJ1-5 - TRBV19 - TGTGCCAGTAGTGACGGGGGGGCGCGGAGCAATCAGCCCCAGCATTTT CASSDGGARSNQPQHF
TRBJ2-7 TRBD2 TRBV27 - TGTGCCAGCAGTTTTATCCCCCGACGGGAGGGATGGGAGTACGAGCAGTACTTC CASSFIPRREGWEYEQYF
TRBJ1-1 - TRBV9 few TGTGCCAGCAGCGTAGGCGGCACTGAAGCTTTCTTT CASSVGGTEAFF
TRBJ2-7 - TRBV7-9 - TGTGCCAGCAGCTTGACAGGAGAAGTCTACGAGCAGTACTTC CASSLTGEVYEQYF
TRBJ2-2 - TRBV7-2 - TGTGCCAGCAGCCGACAGTTAGGGAACACCGGGGAGCTGTTTTTT CASSRQLGNTGELFF
TRBJ2-5 - TRBV29-1 once TGCAGCGTGTCCCTAAATGATCTGGAGACCCAGTACTTC CSVSLNDLETQYF
TRBJ2-3 TRBD2 TRBV7-9 few TGTGCCAGCCAGAGGTCGGGAGCGGGGACAGATACGCAGTATTTT CASQRSGAGTDTQYF
TRBJ1-2 - TRBV7-2 - TGTGCCAGCAGCTTAGCCCCGGGAATAAACTATGGCTACACCTTC CASSLAPGINYGYTF
TRBJ1-1 - TRBV5-1 once TGCGCCAGCAGCTTGGGAGGGGGTCACACTGAAGCTTTCTTT CASSLGGGHTEAFF
TRBJ1-1 TRBD1 TRBV28 once TGTGCCAGCAGTTTGATGACAGGGTTCACTGAAGCTTTCTTT CASSLMTGFTEAFF
TRBJ2-7 - TRBV7-9 once TGTGCCAGCAGCTTAGCCTATCGGGGCTACGAGCAGTACTTC CASSLAYRGYEQYF
TRBJ1-2 TRBD1 TRBV6-5 - TGTGCCAGCAGTTACTTGACAGGGGGAGGCTACACCTTC CASSYLTGGGYTF
TRBJ1-2 - TRBV4-3 - TGCGCCAGCAGCCAAGCTCTCCTTGGGGGGAGCGATAACTATGGCTACACCTTC CASSQALLGGSDNYGYTF
TRBJ1-2 TRBD1 TRBV2 - TGTGCCAGCACTACGACAGGGGCCGCTAACTATGGCTACACCTTC CASTTTGAANYGYTF
TRBJ1-4 - TRBV2 many TGTGCCAGCACAAACGGACCGGGGGAGGGTGAAAAACTGTTTTTT CASTNGPGEGEKLFF
TRBJ2-7 TRBD1 TRBV6-5 many TGTGCCAGCAGTTCCGTCCACAGGGGAAGCTCCTACGAGCAGTACTTC CASSSVHRGSSYEQYF
TRBJ1-1 - TRBV10-2 few TGCGCCAGCAGTGACAGGGACACTGAAGCTTTCTTT CASSDRDTEAFF
TRBJ1-2 - TRBV19 - TGTGCCAGTAGTACCCTCCGCCGGGGGGCGCGGTATGGCTACACCTTC CASSTLRRGARYGYTF
TRBJ2-7 TRBD2 TRBV25-1 - TGTGCCAGCAGTGGACTAGCGGGAATTCTCTACGAGCAGTACTTC CASSGLAGILYEQYF
TRBJ1-1 TRBD1 TRBV7-6 - TGTGCCAGCAGCGGACAGGAGAACACTGAAGCTTTCTTT CASSGQENTEAFF
TRBJ1-2 TRBD1 TRBV5-1 few TGCGCCAGCAGCCCATCTACCGGGACAGGGAACGGCTACACCTTC CASSPSTGTGNGYTF
TRBJ1-5 - TRBV10-3 once TGTGCCATCAAGGATGGTTTCGGGAGCAATCAGCCCCAGCATTTT CAIKDGFGSNQPQHF
TRBJ2-7 - TRBV7-2 - TGTGCCAGCAGCTTGCTAGGGGATAGGTCCTACGAGCAGTACTTC CASSLLGDRSYEQYF
TRBJ1-1 - TRBV13 - TGTGCCAGCAGCCCGACCCGATTTGGGGCCCCTACAAGGGTAACTGAAGCTTTCTTT CASSPTRFGAPTRVTEAFF
TRBJ1-6 TRBD1 TRBV2 - TGTGCCAGCAAGGAGGGGGCGGATAATTCACCCCTCCACTTT CASKEGADNSPLHF